This T cell receptor (beta chain) was recovered during a study of T cells in women clearing cervical HPV infection. The overall study: Case blood was drawn a median approximately 150 days after lesion detection.

Notes on this clone: Its antigen is unknown. Read coverage stops 3 residues before the CDR3 terminus; the germline J gene supplies the remainder.

Sequencing used immunoSEQ multiplex PCR; TCRdb keeps in-frame clones, though not all of them. The sample has approximately 37,000 clones, and its top ten clones hold roughly 6.8%. Study results and limitations: TRBV6-7 relative abundance averaged 0.11% in cases and less than 0.2% in controls. Richness plus V gene abundances separated cases from controls with AUC roughly 0.85.

The CDR3 extends over 13 amino acids. Germline assignment: CDR1 SGHDN and CDR2 FVKESK. The V end was cut by 0 bases, the J end by 4 bases, with 5 bases between. V is TRBV14 and J is TRBJ2-3; D is undetermined. The sample consisted of blood buffy coat. This TCR derives from a woman aged 18 to 75 with a cervical HPV16 infection that either progressed to CIN3+ or cleared (not recorded which). This CDR3 is CASSQDIADTQYF. Partial CDR3 DNA: TGTGCCAGCAGCCAAGATATCGCAGATACG.